This T cell receptor beta chain was found in a study of blood T cells in healthy people across ages. This CDR3 is 17 amino acids long. V lost 6 bases and J 2 bases, leaving 21 bases between the germline ends. The germline V gene encodes CDR1 MNHEY and CDR2 SVGEGT. A second PCR of roughly 7 to 11 cycles used a sample-barcoded 5' primer and a J-beta primer mix. TCRdb recomputed calls from the 5' RACE reads with MiXCR, one row per CDR3 protein. Of fewer than 1,200,000 distinct CDR3 sequences detected, 25% appear once; the ten largest clones hold around 0.7%. Another study also made use of these data, one on T cells of mothers and their children.

Sample: blood. The receptor was derived from a girl aged 2-10 years in good health. The V and J genes are TRBV6-2 or TRBV6-3 and TRBJ2-3; D is possibly TRBD1 (6 bases). CDR3 DNA sequence: TGTGCCAGCAGGGCCGACCGGACAGCGGCAACCACAGATACGCAGTATTTT. Residues: CASRADRTAATTDTQYF.